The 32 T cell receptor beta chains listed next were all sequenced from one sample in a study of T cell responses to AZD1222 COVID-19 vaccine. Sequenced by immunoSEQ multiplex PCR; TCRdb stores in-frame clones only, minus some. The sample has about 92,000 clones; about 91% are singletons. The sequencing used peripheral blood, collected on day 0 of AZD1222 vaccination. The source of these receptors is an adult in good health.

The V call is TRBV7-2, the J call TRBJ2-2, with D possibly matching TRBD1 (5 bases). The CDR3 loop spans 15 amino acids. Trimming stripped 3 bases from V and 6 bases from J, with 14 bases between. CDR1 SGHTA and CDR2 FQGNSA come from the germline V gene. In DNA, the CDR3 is TGTGCCAGCAGCTTCTTCAGGGCTCAATCCGGGGAGCTGTTTTTT. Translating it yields CASSFFRAQSGELFF. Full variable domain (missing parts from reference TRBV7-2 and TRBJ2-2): GAGVSQSPSNKVTEKGKDVELRCDPISGHTALYWYRQSLGQGLEFLIYFQGNSAPDKSGLPSDRFSAERTGGSVSTLTIQRTQQEDSAVYLCASSFFRAQSGELFFGEGSRLTVL.

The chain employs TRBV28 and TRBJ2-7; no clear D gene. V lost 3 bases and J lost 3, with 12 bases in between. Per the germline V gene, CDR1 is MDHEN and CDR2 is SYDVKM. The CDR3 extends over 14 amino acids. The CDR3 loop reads CASSLGGNLYEQYF. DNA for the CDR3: TGTGCCAGCAGTTTGGGCGGTAACCTCTACGAGCAGTACTTC.

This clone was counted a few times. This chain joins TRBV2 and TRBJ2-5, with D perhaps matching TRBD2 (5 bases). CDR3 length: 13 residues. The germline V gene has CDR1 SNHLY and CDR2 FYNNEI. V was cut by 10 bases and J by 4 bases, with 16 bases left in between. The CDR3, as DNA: TGTGCCACCTCGCCGGAGGTAGGAGAGACCCAGTACTTC. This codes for CATSPEVGETQYF.

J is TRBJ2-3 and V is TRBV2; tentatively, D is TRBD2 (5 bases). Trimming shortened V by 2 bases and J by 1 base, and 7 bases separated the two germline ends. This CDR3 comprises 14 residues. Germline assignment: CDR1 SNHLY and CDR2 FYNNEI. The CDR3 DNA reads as TGTGCCAGCAGTGAACGGGGTGGCACAGATACGCAGTATTTT. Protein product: CASSERGGTDTQYF. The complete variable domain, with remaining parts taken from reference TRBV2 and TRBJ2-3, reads EPEVTQTPSHQVTQMGQEVILRCVPISNHLYFYWYRQILGQKVEFLVSFYNNEISEKSEIFDDQFSVERPDGSNFTLKIRSTKLEDSAMYFCASSERGGTDTQYFGPGTRLTVL.

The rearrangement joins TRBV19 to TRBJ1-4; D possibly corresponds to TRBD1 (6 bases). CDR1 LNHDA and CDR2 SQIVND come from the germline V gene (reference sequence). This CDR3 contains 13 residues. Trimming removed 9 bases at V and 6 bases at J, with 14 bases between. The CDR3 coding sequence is TGTGCCAGCTCCGGGAACAGGGATGAAAAACTGTTTTTT. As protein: CASSGNRDEKLFF.

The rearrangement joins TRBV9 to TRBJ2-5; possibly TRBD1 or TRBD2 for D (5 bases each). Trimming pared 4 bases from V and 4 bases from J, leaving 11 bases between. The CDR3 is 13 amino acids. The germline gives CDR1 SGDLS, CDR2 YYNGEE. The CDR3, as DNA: TGTGCCAGCAGCTCCCGAGGGGCAGAGACCCAGTACTTC. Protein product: CASSSRGAETQYF.

Here the CDR3 reads CAIKGERSTEAFF. The CDR3 coding sequence is TGTGCCATCAAGGGGGAGCGAAGCACTGAAGCTTTCTTT. The chain carries TRBV10-3 and TRBJ1-1; tentative D call: TRBD1 (6 bases). The V gene lost 7 bases and the J gene lost 4 bases, with 13 bases spanning the gap. The CDR3 is 13 residues long. In germline, CDR1 is ENHRY, CDR2 SYGVKD.

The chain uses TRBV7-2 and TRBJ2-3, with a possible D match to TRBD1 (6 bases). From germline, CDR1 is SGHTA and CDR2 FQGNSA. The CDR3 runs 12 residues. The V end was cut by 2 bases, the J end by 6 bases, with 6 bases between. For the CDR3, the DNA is TGTGCCAGCAGCTTACAGGGGGATACGCAGTATTTT. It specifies CASSLQGDTQYF.

As DNA, the CDR3 is TGTGCCAGCAGTTTACAGATCCAAGAGACCCAGTACTTC. Residues: CASSLQIQETQYF. The chain employs TRBV12-3 or TRBV12-4 and TRBJ2-5; no clear D gene. The CDR3 extends over 13 amino acids. Between the trimmed V and J ends, which lost 2 bases and 1 base, there was a span of 5 bases.

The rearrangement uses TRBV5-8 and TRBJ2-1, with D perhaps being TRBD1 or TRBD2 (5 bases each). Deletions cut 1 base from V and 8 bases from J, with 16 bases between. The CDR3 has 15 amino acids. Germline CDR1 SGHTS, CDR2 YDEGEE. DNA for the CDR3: TGTGCCAGCAGCTTGTCGGCAGGGAGACTTCATGAGCAGTTCTTC. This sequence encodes CASSLSAGRLHEQFF.

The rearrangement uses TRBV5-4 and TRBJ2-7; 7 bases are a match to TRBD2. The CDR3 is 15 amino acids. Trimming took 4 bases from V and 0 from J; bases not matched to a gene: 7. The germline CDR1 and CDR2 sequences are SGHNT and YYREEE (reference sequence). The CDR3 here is CASSHTRGSSYEQYF. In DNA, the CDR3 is TGTGCCAGCAGCCACACTCGCGGGAGCTCCTACGAGCAGTACTTC.

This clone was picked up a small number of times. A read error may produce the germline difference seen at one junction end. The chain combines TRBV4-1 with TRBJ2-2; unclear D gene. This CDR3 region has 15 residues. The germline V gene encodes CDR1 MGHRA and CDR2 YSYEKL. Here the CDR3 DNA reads TGCGCCAGCAGCCAAAGGGTGGGGAACCCCGGGGAGCTGTTTTTT. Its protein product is CASSQRVGNPGELFF.

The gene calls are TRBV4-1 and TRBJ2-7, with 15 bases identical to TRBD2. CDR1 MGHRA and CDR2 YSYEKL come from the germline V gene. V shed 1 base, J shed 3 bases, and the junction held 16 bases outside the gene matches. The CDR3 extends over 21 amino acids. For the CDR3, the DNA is TGCGCCAGCAGCCAAGGGCGGGGGGCGGTGGGACTAGCGGGAGGCCTCTACGAGCAGTACTTC. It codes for CASSQGRGAVGLAGGLYEQYF.

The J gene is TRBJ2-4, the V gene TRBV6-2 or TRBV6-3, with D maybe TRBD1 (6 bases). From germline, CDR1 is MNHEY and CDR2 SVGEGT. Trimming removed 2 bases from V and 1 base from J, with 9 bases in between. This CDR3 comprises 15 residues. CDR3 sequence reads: CASSYGGGAKNIQYF. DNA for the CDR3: TGTGCCAGCAGTTACGGGGGCGGGGCCAAAAACATTCAGTACTTC.

The CDR3 reads CASSVSSGRTNEQFF. The CDR3 bases are TGTGCCAGCAGCGTTTCTAGCGGGAGGACCAATGAGCAGTTCTTC. This rearrangement joins TRBV7-8 to TRBJ2-1; 11 positions match TRBD2. Trimming at V came to 5 bases and at J to 6 bases, leaving 6 bases not matched to a gene. The CDR3 runs to 15 residues. The germline V gene encodes CDR1 SGHVS and CDR2 FQNEAQ.

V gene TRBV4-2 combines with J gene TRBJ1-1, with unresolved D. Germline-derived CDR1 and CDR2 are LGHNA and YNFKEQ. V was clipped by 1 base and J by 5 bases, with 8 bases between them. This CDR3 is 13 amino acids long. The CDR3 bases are TGTGCCAGCAGCCAAGGCCCCGAGACTGAAGCTTTCTTT. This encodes CASSQGPETEAFF.

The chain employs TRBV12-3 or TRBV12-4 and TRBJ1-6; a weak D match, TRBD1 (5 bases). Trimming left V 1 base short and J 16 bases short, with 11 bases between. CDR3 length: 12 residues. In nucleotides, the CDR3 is TGTGCCAGCAGTTTAGAGCGGGACGTACTCCACTTT. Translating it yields CASSLERDVLHF.

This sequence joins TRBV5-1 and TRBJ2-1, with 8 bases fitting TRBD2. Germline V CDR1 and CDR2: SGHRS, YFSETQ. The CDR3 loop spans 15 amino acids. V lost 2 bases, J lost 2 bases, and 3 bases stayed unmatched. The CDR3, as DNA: TGCGCCAGCAGCTTACTAGCGGACCCCTACAATGAGCAGTTCTTC. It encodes CASSLLADPYNEQFF.

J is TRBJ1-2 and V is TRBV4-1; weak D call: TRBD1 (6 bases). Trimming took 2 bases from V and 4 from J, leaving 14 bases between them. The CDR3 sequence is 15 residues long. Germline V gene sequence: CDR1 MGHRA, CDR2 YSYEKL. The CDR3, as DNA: TGCGCCAGCAGCCAAACGGACAGCGCGCTCTATGGCTACACCTTC. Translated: CASSQTDSALYGYTF.

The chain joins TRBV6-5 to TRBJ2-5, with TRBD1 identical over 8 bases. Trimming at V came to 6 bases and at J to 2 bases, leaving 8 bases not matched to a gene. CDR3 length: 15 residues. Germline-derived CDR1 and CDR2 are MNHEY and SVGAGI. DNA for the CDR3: TGTGCCAGCAGGGGGGGATGGACAGGGCAAGAGACCCAGTACTTC. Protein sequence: CASRGGWTGQETQYF.

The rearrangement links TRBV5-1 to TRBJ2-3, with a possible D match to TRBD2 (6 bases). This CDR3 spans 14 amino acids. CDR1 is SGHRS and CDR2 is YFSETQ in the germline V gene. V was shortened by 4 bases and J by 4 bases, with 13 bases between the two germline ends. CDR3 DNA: TGCGCCAGCAGCCGGGGGTTAGCGGCAGATACGCAGTATTTT. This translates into CASSRGLAADTQYF. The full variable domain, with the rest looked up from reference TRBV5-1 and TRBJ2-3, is KAGVTQTPRYLIKTRGQQVTLSCSPISGHRSVSWYQQTPGQGLQFLFEYFSETQRNKGNFPGRFSGRQFSNSRSEMNVSTLELGDSALYLCASSRGLAADTQYFGPGTRLTVL.

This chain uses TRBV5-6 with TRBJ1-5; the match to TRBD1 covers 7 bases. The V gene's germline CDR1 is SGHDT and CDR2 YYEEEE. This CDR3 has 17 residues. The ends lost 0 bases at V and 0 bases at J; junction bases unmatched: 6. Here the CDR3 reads CASSLARDRYSNQPQHF. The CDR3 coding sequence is TGTGCCAGCAGCTTGGCCCGGGACAGATATAGCAATCAGCCCCAGCATTTT. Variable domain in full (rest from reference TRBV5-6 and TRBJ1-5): DAGVTQSPTHLIKTRGQQVTLRCSPKSGHDTVSWYQQALGQGPQFIFQYYEEEERQRGNFPDRFSGHQFPNYSSELNVNALLLGDSALYLCASSLARDRYSNQPQHFGDGTRLSIL.

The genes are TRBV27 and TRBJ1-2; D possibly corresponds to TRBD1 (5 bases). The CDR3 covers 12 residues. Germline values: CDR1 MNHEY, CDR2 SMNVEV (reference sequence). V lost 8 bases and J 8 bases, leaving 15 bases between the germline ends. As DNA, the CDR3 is TGTGCCAGCTTCCGGGGGGATTGGGGCTACACCTTC. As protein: CASFRGDWGYTF.

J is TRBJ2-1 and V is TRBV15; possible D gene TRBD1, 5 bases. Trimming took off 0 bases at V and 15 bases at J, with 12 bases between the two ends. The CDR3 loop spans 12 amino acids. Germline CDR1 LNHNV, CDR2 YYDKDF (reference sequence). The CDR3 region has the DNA TGTGCCACCAGCAGAGACGCAGGGCGTCCGTTCTTC. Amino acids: CATSRDAGRPFF.

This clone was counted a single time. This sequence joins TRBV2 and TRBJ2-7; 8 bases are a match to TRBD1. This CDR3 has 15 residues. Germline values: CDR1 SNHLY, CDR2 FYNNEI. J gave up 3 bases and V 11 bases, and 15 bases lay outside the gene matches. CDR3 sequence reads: CASDRTGYKGYEQYF. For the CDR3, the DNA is TGTGCCTCCGATCGGACAGGGTATAAGGGCTACGAGCAGTACTTC.

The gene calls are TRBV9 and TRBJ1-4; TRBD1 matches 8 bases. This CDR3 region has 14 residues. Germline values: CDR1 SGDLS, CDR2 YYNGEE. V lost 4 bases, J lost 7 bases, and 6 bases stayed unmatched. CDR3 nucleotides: TGTGCCAGCAGCCCTCAGGACAGGGCTGAAAAACTGTTTTTT. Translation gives CASSPQDRAEKLFF.

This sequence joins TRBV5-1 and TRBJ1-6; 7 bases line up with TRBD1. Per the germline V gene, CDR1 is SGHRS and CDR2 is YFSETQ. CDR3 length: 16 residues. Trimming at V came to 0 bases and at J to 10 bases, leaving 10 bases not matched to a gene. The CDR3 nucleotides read TGCGCCAGCAGCTTGGGGCGACAGGGTGTGCTATCACCCCTCCACTTT. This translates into CASSLGRQGVLSPLHF.

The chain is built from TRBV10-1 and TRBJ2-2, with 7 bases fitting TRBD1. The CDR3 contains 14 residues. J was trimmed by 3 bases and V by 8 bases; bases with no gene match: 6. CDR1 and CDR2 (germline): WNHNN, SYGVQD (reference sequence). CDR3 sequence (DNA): TGCGCCAGCTTACAGGGGACCCACACCGGGGAGCTGTTTTTT. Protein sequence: CASLQGTHTGELFF.

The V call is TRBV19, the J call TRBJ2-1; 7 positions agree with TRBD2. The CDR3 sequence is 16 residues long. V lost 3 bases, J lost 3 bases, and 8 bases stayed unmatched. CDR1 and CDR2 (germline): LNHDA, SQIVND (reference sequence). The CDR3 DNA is TGTGCCAGTAGTATCTCGGGGGAGGGAGGCTACAATGAGCAGTTCTTC. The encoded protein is CASSISGEGGYNEQFF.

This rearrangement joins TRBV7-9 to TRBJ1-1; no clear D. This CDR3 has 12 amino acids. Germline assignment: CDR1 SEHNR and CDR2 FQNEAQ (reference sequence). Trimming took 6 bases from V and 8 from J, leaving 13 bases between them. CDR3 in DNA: TGTGCCAGCAGTCCAACAGCGGCGGAAGCTTTCTTT. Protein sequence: CASSPTAAEAFF.

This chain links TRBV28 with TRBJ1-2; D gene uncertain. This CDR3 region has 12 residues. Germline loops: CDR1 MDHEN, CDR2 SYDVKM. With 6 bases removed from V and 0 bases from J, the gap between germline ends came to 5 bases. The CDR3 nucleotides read TGTGCCAGCAGACGTTCTAACTATGGCTACACCTTC. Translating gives CASRRSNYGYTF.

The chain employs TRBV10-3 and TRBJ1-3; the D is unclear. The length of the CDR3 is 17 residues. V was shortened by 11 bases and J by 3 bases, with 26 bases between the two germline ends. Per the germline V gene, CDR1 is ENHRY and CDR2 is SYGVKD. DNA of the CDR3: TGTGCCTCCTCGTCCCAGGTCGGAAGGAGCAATGGAAACACCATATATTTT. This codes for CASSSQVGRSNGNTIYF.